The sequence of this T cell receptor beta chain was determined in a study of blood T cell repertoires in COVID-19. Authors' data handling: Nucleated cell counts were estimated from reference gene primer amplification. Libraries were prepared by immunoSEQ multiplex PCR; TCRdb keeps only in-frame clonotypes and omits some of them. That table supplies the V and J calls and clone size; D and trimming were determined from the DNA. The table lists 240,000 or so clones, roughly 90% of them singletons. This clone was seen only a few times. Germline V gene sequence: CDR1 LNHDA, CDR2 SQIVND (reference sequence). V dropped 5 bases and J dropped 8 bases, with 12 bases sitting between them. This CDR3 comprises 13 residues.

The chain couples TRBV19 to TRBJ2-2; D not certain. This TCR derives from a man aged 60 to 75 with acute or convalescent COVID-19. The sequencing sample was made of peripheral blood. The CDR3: CASSSRRPGELFF. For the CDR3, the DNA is TGTGCCAGTAGTTCCCGGCGGCCTGGGGAGCTGTTTTTT. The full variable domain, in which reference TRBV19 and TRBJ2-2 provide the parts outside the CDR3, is DGGITQSPKYLFRKEGQNVTLSCEQNLNHDAMYWYRQDPGQGLRLIYYSQIVNDFQKGDIAEGYSVSREKKESFPLTVTSAQKNPTAFYLCASSSRRPGELFFGEGSRLTVL.